This T cell receptor beta chain comes out of a study of cytomegalovirus exposure and HLA in healthy donors. Researchers ran the PCR with 60 Vbeta and 13 Jbeta primers. Sequencing was performed with immunoSEQ multiplex PCR; in TCRdb, only in-frame clones are kept and a portion is missing. The sample carries approximately 100,000 clones, 76% recorded once. In germline, CDR1 is SNHLY, CDR2 FYNNEI. V lost 5 bases and J lost 2, with 10 bases in between. The CDR3 runs 14 residues. The chain is built from TRBV2 and TRBJ1-5, with D possibly matching TRBD1 (6 bases). The sample taken for sequencing was PBMCs. The sequence was obtained from a middle-aged man in good health and CMV-seronegative. CDR3 nucleotide sequence: TGTGCCAGCAGTACAGGGTCTGGCAATCAGCCCCAGCATTTT. Translated, it gives CASSTGSGNQPQHF.